The 15 T cell receptor beta chains given below trace back to one sample, sequenced in a study of blood T cell repertoires in COVID-19. The repertoire was sequenced with immunoSEQ multiplex PCR; TCRdb's copy has only in-frame clones and lacks some. The sample contains 150,000 to 200,000 clones, more than 75% of which appear only once. The sample consisted of peripheral blood. The receptors were sampled from a human donor in a cohort sampled during active COVID-19.

The gene calls are TRBV6-5 and TRBJ2-7; 7 bases match TRBD1. The ends lost 5 bases at V and 4 bases at J; junction bases unmatched: 8. There are 14 residues in the CDR3. Germline loops: CDR1 MNHEY, CDR2 SVGAGI. The CDR3 sequence: CASSPPGQTYEQYF. CDR3 coding DNA: TGTGCCAGCAGTCCTCCGGGACAGACTTACGAGCAGTACTTC.

The J gene is TRBJ2-7, the V gene TRBV20-1, with TRBD2 identical over 12 bases. The CDR3 length is 14 residues. V dropped 3 bases and J dropped 1; count of bases not matched to a gene: 1. The germline CDR1 and CDR2 sequences are DFQATT and SNEGSKA (reference sequence). The CDR3 sequence is CSASGLAGSYEQYF. The CDR3 coding sequence is TGCAGTGCTAGTGGACTAGCGGGATCCTACGAGCAGTACTTC.

The chain combines TRBV10-3 with TRBJ2-3; 12 bases fit TRBD2. Germline CDR1 ENHRY, CDR2 SYGVKD. The J segment lost 0 bases and the V segment lost 4 bases, leaving 5 bases of the junction unmatched. The CDR3 is 17 amino acids. The CDR3 DNA is TGTGCCATCAGTGGGACTAGCGGGACTCCTAGCACAGATACGCAGTATTTT. Protein: CAISGTSGTPSTDTQYF.

V gene TRBV7-2 combines with J gene TRBJ2-5; the D gene is possibly TRBD1 (5 bases). Germline V lookup: CDR1 SGHTA, CDR2 FQGNSA. Trimming took 1 base from V and 6 from J, leaving 12 bases between them. This CDR3 spans 14 amino acids. The CDR3 nucleotides read TGTGCCAGCAGCTTAGATGTGGGGCCTCAGACCCAGTACTTC. It is translated as CASSLDVGPQTQYF.

The chain employs TRBV7-6 and TRBJ1-1, with 11 bases matching TRBD1. The CDR3 consists of 14 residues. Germline V gene sequence: CDR1 SGHVS, CDR2 FNYEAQ. J gave up 7 bases and V 5 bases, and 6 bases lay outside the gene matches. CDR3 nucleotides: TGTGCCAGCAGCCCGGGACAGGGGGGTGTTGAAGCTTTCTTT. Residues: CASSPGQGGVEAFF.

The V call is TRBV6-5, the J call TRBJ2-7; 8 bases line up with TRBD2. The CDR3 consists of 14 residues. Unmatched junction bases numbered 9, after V lost 7 bases and J lost 4 bases. CDR1 is MNHEY, CDR2 SVGAGI, per germline. CDR3 sequence: CASTKSGGYYEQYF. The CDR3 bases are TGTGCCAGCACCAAAAGCGGGGGCTATTACGAGCAGTACTTC.

The chain carries TRBV6-2 or TRBV6-3 and TRBJ2-1; D gene unclear. CDR3 size: 13 residues. Trimming cost V 2 bases and J 9 bases, with 11 bases left between them. The germline V gene encodes CDR1 MNHEY and CDR2 SVGEGT. This chain's CDR3 is CASSYGEWSEQFF. CDR3 sequence (DNA): TGTGCCAGCAGTTACGGAGAATGGAGTGAGCAGTTCTTC.

The rearrangement links TRBV29-1 to TRBJ1-2; possible D gene TRBD1, 5 bases. Trimming took 4 bases from V and 0 from J, leaving 9 bases between them. The CDR3 runs to 13 residues. Germline CDR1 is SQVTM and CDR2 is ANQGSEA. CDR3 in amino acids: CSVASGTNYGYTF. The DNA of the CDR3 is TGCAGCGTTGCCTCAGGGACTAACTATGGCTACACCTTC.

DNA for the CDR3: TGTGCCAGCAGCTTAGAACCGACATTCCCTAGCACAGATACGCAGTATTTT. Protein sequence: CASSLEPTFPSTDTQYF. V usage is TRBV11-3 and J usage is TRBJ2-3; D ambiguous. Germline V lookup: CDR1 SGHNT, CDR2 YENEEA. The CDR3 contains 17 residues. Between the trimmed V and J ends, which lost 0 bases and 0 bases, there was a span of 13 bases.

The chain links TRBV30 to TRBJ2-2; weak D call: TRBD1 (6 bases). V shed 3 bases and J shed 6 bases, with 8 bases lying between them. This CDR3 contains 12 residues. The germline gives CDR1 GTSNPN, CDR2 SVGIG (reference sequence). The DNA for the CDR3 is TGTGCCTGGAGGGACAGTCCCGGGGAGCTGTTTTTT. It encodes CAWRDSPGELFF.

This sequence joins TRBV5-4 and TRBJ1-4; TRBD1 agrees at 7 bases. CDR1 is SGHNT, CDR2 YYREEE, per germline (reference sequence). The CDR3 length is 15 residues. Unmatched junction bases numbered 8, after V lost 4 bases and J lost 5 bases. CDR3 nucleotide sequence: TGTGCCAGCAGCGCGAAGACAGGGAAAAATGAAAAACTGTTTTTT. Translation gives CASSAKTGKNEKLFF.

This chain joins TRBV4-1 and TRBJ2-1, with TRBD2 matching over 16 bases. The CDR3 consists of 19 residues. Germline V lookup: CDR1 MGHRA, CDR2 YSYEKL. Germline trimming cut 4 bases from V and 0 bases from J; bases unmatched to any gene: 6. This chain's CDR3 is CASSRGLAGGPVSYNEQFF. CDR3 in DNA: TGCGCCAGCAGCCGGGGACTAGCGGGGGGGCCTGTCTCCTACAATGAGCAGTTCTTC.

The V gene is TRBV4-1, the J gene TRBJ1-1; weak D call: TRBD1 (6 bases). The V end was cut by 4 bases, the J end by 2 bases, with 14 bases between. Germline V gives CDR1 MGHRA, CDR2 YSYEKL. The CDR3 consists of 15 residues. CDR3 nucleotide sequence: TGCGCCAGCAGCCCCCCCGGGACACTAAACACTGAAGCTTTCTTT. Translation gives CASSPPGTLNTEAFF.

This chain connects TRBV6-2 or TRBV6-3 to TRBJ2-2; D unclear. Germline assignment: CDR1 MNHEY and CDR2 SVGEGT. CDR3 size: 18 residues. V was pared by 0 bases and J by 2 bases, with 16 bases between. As DNA, the CDR3 is TGTGCCAGCAGTTACTCCGGAATTAAAGCAGGAAACACCGGGGAGCTGTTTTTT. Protein product: CASSYSGIKAGNTGELFF.

V and J are TRBV7-8 and TRBJ2-3; the D gene is possibly TRBD1 (5 bases). The germline V gene has CDR1 SGHVS and CDR2 FQNEAQ. The germline V and J ends were trimmed by 2 bases and 0 bases, with 18 bases remaining between them. This CDR3 region has 18 residues. CDR3 bases: TGTGCCAGCAGCTTACGACAGCCTGACCGTTCTAGCACAGATACGCAGTATTTT. It codes for CASSLRQPDRSSTDTQYF. The full variable domain, with the rest looked up from reference TRBV7-8 and TRBJ2-3, is GAGVSQSPRYKVAKRGQDVALRCDPISGHVSLFWYQQALGQGPEFLTYFQNEAQLDKSGLPSDRFFAERPEGSVSTLKIQRTQQEDSAVYLCASSLRQPDRSSTDTQYFGPGTRLTVL.